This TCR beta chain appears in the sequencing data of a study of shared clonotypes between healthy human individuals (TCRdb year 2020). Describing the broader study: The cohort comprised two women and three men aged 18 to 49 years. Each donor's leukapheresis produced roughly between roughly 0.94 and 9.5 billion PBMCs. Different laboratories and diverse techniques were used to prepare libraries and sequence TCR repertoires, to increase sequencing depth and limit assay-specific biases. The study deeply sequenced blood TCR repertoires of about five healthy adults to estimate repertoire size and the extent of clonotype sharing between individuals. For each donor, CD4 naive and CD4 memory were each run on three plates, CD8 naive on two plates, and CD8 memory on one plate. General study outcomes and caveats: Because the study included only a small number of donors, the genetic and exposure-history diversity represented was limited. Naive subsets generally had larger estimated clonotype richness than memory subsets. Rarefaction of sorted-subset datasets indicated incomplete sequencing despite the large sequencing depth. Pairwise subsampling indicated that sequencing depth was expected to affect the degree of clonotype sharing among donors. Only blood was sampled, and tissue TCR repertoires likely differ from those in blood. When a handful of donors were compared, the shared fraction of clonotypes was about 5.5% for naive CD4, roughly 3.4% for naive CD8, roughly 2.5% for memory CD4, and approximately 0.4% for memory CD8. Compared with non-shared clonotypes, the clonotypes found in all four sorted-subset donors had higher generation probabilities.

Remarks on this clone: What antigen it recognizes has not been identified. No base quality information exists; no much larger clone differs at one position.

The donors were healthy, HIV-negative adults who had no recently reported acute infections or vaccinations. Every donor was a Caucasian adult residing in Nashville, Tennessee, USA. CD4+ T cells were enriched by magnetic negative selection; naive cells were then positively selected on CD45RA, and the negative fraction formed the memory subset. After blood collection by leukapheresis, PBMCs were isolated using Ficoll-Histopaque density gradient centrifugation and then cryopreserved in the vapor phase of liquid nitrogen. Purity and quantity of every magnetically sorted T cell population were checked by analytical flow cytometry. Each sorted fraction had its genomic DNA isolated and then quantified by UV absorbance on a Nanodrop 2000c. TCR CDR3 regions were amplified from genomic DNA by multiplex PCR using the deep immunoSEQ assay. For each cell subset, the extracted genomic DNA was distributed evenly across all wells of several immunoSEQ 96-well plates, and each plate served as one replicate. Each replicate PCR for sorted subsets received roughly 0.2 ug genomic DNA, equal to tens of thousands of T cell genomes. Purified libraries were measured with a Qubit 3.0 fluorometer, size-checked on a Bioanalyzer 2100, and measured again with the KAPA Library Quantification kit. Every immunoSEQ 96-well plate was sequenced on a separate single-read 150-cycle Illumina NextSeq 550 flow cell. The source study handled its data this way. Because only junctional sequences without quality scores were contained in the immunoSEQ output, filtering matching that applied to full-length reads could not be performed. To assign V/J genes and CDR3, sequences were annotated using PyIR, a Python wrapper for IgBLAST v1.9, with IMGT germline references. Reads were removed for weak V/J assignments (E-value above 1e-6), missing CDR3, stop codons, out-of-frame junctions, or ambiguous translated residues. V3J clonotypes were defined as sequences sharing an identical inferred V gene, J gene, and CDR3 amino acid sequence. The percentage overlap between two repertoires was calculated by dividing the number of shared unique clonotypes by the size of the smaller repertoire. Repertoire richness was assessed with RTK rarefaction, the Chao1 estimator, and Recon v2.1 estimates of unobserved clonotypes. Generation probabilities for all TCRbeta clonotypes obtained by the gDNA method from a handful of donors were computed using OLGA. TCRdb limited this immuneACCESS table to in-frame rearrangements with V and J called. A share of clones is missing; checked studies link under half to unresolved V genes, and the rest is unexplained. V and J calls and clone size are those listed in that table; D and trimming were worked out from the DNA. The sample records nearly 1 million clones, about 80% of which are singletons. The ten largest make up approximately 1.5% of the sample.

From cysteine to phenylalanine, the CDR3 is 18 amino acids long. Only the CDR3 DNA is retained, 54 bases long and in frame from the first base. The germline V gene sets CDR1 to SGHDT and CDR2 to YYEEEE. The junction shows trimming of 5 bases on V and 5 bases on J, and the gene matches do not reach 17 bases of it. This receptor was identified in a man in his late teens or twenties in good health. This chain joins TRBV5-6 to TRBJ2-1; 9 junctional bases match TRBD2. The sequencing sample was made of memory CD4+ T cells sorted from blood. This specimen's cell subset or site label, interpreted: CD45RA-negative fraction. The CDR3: CASSLIITGASGNNEQFF. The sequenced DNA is TGTGCCAGCAGTTTGATAATCACGGGGGCTAGCGGGAACAATGAGCAGTTCTTC. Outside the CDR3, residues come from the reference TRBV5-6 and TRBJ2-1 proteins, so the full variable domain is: DAGVTQSPTHLIKTRGQQVTLRCSPKSGHDTVSWYQQALGQGPQFIFQYYEEEERQRGNFPDRFSGHQFPNYSSELNVNALLLGDSALYLCASSLIITGASGNNEQFFGPGTRLTVL.